Shown below are 14 T cell receptor beta chains from a single sample sequenced in a study of T cells in Graves' hyperthyroidism and ophthalmopathy. The source material, RNA transcripts, was used to amplify TCR beta CDR3 regions. In the first-round RT-PCR of the TCR CDR3, the HTBI primer set was used. TCRdb re-derived calls from the multiplex PCR reads in MiXCR, one entry per CDR3 protein. Here the sample spans about 610,000 distinct CDR3 sequences, roughly 14% being singletons. The specimen sequenced was blood. These receptors originate from a woman aged 40-49 years with Graves' ophthalmopathy.

This clonotype was found many times. The chain uses TRBV28 and TRBJ1-1; no firm D call. V was cut by 7 bases and J by 4 bases, with 13 bases left in between. CDR3 size: 13 residues. The V gene's germline CDR1 is MDHEN and CDR2 SYDVKM. In nucleotides, the CDR3 is TGTGCCAGCAACTCCGCGGGGAGCACTGAAGCTTTCTTT. Protein: CASNSAGSTEAFF.

Of note for this clonotype: At one end the junction does not follow the germline gene, possibly because of a read error. The genes are TRBV4-1 and TRBJ2-1, with 7 bases fitting TRBD2. CDR1 and CDR2 (germline): MGHRA, YSYEKL. The CDR3 covers 15 residues. CDR3 in amino acids: CASSLSTSSYDEQFF. The CDR3 bases are TGCGCCAGCAGCCTATCGACTAGCTCCTACGATGAGCAGTTCTTC.

In nucleotides, the CDR3 is TGCGCCAGCAGTGAGTCCACTAGTCGACTAGACCTGTTTTTT. It yields the protein CASSESTSRLDLFF. The J gene is TRBJ2-2, the V gene TRBV10-1; TRBD2 is a possible D gene (6 bases). Germline V gene sequence: CDR1 WNHNN, CDR2 SYGVQD (reference sequence). Trimming cost V 0 bases and J 14 bases, with 16 bases left between them. This CDR3 spans 14 amino acids.

This clonotype was picked up a small number of times. The chain uses TRBV19 and TRBJ2-7, with D uncertain. The CDR3 spans 15 residues. V lost 1 base and J lost 2, with 12 bases in between. Germline CDR1 and CDR2: LNHDA and SQIVND (reference sequence). The CDR3 DNA sequence: TGTGCCAGTAGTATAGGTCCCCTCATTACCTACGAGCAGTACTTC. Protein sequence: CASSIGPLITYEQYF.

The gene calls are TRBV2 and TRBJ2-5; perhaps TRBD2 as D (6 bases). The CDR3 has 14 residues. Germline lookup yields CDR1 SNHLY and CDR2 FYNNEI. V lost 4 bases to trimming and J lost 3 bases, with 12 bases between them. The CDR3 loop is CASSVRWGEETQYF. Here the CDR3 DNA reads TGTGCCAGCAGTGTTCGTTGGGGGGAAGAGACCCAGTACTTC.

The sample holds many counts of this clonotype. The V and J genes are TRBV19 and TRBJ1-5; D gene ambiguous. Trimming pared 1 base from V and 5 bases from J, leaving 3 bases between. CDR3 length: 12 amino acids. Germline lookup yields CDR1 LNHDA and CDR2 SQIVND (reference sequence). The CDR3 loop is CASSIGYQPQHF. Here the CDR3 DNA reads TGTGCCAGTAGTATAGGGTATCAGCCCCAGCATTTT.

This clonotype occurred many times. The chain carries TRBV6-1 and TRBJ1-5, with D possibly TRBD1 on 6 matching bases. Trimming shortened V by 6 bases and J by 6 bases, and 15 bases separated the two germline ends. The CDR3 length is 14 residues. Germline loops: CDR1 MNHNS, CDR2 SASEGT. In DNA form, the CDR3 reads TGTGCCAGCAGCGAATACAGGGAAAGTCAGCCCCAGCATTTT. The encoded protein is CASSEYRESQPQHF.

The chain recombines TRBV5-1 with TRBJ2-5; a weak D match, TRBD1 (5 bases). The CDR3 spans 18 residues. Between the trimmed V and J ends, which lost 3 bases and 3 bases, there was a span of 24 bases. From germline, CDR1 is SGHRS and CDR2 YFSETQ. The CDR3 loop reads CASSSLYIRSQAKETQYF. In nucleotides, the CDR3 is TGCGCCAGCAGCTCACTATACATACGGTCACAGGCTAAAGAGACCCAGTACTTC.

This clonotype was seen repeatedly, ten times or more. The V and J genes are TRBV28 and TRBJ2-7, with D tentatively TRBD1 (5 bases). The CDR3 consists of 16 residues. Trimming cost V 6 bases and J 0 bases, with 18 bases left between them. Germline CDR1 MDHEN, CDR2 SYDVKM. CDR3 protein: CASSPLGTGRSYEQYF. In nucleotides, the CDR3 is TGTGCCAGCAGCCCCCTTGGCACAGGCCGCTCCTACGAGCAGTACTTC.

This clonotype showed up many times. The J gene is TRBJ1-2, the V gene TRBV28; D is possibly TRBD1 (5 bases). The ends were cut back, 6 bases at V and 4 bases at J, with 21 bases in the middle. CDR1 and CDR2 from the germline V gene are MDHEN and SYDVKM. The CDR3 runs to 16 residues. The CDR3 DNA reads as TGTGCCAGCAGCCCGCGTGAGCAGGGAAAGATCTATGGCTACACCTTC. It codes for CASSPREQGKIYGYTF.

This clonotype was seen many times. The genes are TRBV28 and TRBJ2-7; maybe TRBD1 (6 bases). CDR3 length equals 14 residues. Looked up from germline, CDR1 is MDHEN and CDR2 is SYDVKM. V shed 7 bases and J shed 2 bases, with 15 bases lying between them. The CDR3 reads CASNSGTLTYEQYF. The DNA for the CDR3 is TGTGCCAGCAACTCCGGGACACTCACCTACGAGCAGTACTTC.

This sequence joins TRBV7-3 and TRBJ2-5; D may be TRBD2 (5 bases). Germline V gene lookup returns CDR1 SGHTA and CDR2 FQGTGA. Trimming shortened V by 5 bases and J by 5 bases, and 18 bases separated the two germline ends. This CDR3 comprises 15 residues. The CDR3, as DNA: TGTGCCAGCAGCCCCCTAGGGAGCTTGGTGGAGACCCAGTACTTC. Protein product: CASSPLGSLVETQYF.

There are many counts of this clonotype. V is TRBV14 and J is TRBJ1-1; TRBD1 is a possible D gene (6 bases). The CDR3 length is 17 residues. Looked up from germline, CDR1 is SGHDN and CDR2 is FVKESK. The V gene lost 5 bases and the J gene lost 1 base, with 20 bases spanning the gap. CDR3 DNA: TGTGCCAGCAGCGATACAGGGCCAAAGGGCGGGAACACTGAAGCTTTCTTT. Translating gives CASSDTGPKGGNTEAFF. Full variable domain (outside the CDR3, taken from reference TRBV14 and TRBJ1-1): EAGVTQFPSHSVIEKGQTVTLRCDPISGHDNLYWYRRVMGKEIKFLLHFVKESKQDESGMPNNRFLAERTGGTYSTLKVQPAELEDSGVYFCASSDTGPKGGNTEAFFGQGTRLTVV.

This clonotype was detected many times. CDR3 coding DNA: TGTGCCAGCAGTTCCCCATCCCGTGGAAACACCATATATTTT. Translating it yields CASSSPSRGNTIYF. This chain links TRBV6-2 or TRBV6-3 with TRBJ1-3; D gene ambiguous. The CDR3 is 14 amino acids. V was shortened by 4 bases and J by 3 bases, with 10 bases between the two germline ends. Germline assignment: CDR1 MNHEY and CDR2 SVGEGT.